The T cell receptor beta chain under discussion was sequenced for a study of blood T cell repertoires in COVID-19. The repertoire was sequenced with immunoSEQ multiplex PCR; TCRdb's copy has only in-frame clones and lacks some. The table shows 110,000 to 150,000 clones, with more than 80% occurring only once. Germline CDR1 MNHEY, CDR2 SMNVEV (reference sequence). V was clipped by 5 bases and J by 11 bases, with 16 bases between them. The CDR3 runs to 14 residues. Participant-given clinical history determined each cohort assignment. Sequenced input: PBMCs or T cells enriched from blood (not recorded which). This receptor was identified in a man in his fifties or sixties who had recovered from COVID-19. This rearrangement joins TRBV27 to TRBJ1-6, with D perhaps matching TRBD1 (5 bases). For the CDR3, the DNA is TGTGCCAGCAGTCTTCTATCAGGGAAGACACCCCTCCACTTT. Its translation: CASSLLSGKTPLHF.